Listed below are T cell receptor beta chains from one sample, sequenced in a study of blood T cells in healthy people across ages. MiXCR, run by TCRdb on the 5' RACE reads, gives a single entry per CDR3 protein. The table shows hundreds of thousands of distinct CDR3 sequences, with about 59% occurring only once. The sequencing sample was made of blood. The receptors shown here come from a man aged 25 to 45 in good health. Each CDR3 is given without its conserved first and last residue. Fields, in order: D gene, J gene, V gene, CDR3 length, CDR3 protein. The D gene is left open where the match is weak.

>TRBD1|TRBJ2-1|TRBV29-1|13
SVEEGNRGYNEQF
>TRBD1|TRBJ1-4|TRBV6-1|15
ASSPLRSGQGLEKLF
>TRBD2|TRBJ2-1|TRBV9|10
ASSGSGVEQF
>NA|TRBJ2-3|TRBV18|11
ASSPASTDTQY
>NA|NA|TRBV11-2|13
ASSLDLLAYYEQY
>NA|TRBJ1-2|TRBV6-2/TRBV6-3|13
ASTNEWTENYGYT
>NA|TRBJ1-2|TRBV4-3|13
ASSQDGPAGRGYT
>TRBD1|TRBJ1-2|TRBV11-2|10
ASSPLNRGYT
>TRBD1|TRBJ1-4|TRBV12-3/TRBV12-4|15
ASSLARGGQGDEKLF
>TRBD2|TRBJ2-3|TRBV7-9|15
ASSLERAGTSTDTQY
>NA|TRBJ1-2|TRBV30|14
AWSVLEAGSPYGYT
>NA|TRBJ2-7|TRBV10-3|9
AAQSSYEQY
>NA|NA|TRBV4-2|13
ASSQNALQGFEQY
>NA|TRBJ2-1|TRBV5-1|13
ASRKVVNSQGEQF
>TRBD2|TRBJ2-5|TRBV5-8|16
ASSLLGRAGGPDNEQY
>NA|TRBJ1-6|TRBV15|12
ATRGGLEGSPLH
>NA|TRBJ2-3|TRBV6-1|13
ASSDIRGRTDTQY
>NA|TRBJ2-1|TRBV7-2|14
ASSFSGSLEGNEQF
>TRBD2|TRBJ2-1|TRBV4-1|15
ASSQGRTRWGNGEQF
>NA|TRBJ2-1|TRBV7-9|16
ASSLASIPGEHYNEQF
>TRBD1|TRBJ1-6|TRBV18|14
ASSATGAGFNSPLH
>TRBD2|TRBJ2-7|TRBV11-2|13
ASSLTSGFSYEQY
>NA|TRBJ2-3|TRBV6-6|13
ASSDIRRSADTQY
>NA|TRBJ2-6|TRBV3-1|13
ASRQDSSGANVLT
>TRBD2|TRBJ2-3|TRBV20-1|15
SARDLGTSGGWDTQY
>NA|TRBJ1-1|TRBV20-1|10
SASRSGRVAF
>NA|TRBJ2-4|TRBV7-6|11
ASSLGDKNIQY
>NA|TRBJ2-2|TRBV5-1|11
ASRLYNTGELF
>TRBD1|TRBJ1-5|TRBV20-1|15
SARDHEGALSNQPQH
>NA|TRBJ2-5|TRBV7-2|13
ASSTRQGGVRAQY
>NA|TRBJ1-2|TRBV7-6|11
ASSPGSHYGYT
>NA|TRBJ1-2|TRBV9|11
ASSARPNYGYT
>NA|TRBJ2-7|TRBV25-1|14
ASSGWRRASTYEQY
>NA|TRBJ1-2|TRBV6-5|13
ASSYSRGAGYGYT
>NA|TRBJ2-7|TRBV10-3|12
AISASTGSYEQY
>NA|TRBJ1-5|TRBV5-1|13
ASSLRGELNQPQH
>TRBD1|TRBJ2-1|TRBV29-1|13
SVYRQGIAPNEQF
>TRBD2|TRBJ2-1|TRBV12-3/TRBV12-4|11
ASSGGAYNEQF
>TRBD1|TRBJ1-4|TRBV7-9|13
ASSSTTGSREKLF
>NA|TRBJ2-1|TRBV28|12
ASSSSDSYNEQF
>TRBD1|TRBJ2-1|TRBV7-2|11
ASSLGTVNEQF
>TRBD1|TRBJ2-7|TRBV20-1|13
SARDGATGGDEQY
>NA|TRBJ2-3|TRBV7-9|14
ASSLNRDSYTDTQY
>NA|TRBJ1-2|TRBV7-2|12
ASSLPGRIYGYT
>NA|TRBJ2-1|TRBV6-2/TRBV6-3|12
ASSYRGSESEQF
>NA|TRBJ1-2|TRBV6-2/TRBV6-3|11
ASSTGPGDGYT
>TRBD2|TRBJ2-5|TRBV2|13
ASTWTSGAQETQY
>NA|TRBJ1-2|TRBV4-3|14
ASSQEGRTTPYGYT
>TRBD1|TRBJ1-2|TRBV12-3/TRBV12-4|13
ASSLRTGGSGGYT
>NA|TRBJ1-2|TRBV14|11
ASSQGTQGGYT
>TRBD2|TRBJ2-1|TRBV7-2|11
ASRSSGGNEQF
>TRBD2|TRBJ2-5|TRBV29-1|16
SVHDGGAYGEREETQY
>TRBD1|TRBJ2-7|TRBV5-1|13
ASSGGQPGSYEQY
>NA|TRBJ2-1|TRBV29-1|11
SVERTPGNEQF
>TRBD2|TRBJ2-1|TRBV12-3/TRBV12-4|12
ASSLERGGRGRF
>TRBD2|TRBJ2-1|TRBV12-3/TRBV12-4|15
ASRGLAGVGDGNEQF
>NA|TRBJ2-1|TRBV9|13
ASSGSGARYNEQF